This T cell receptor (beta chain) was retrieved from a study of molecular identifiers for immune sequencing clone quantification. This clonotype has a count of ten or more. Listed TCR primers, together with previously described methods, were used for the bulk TCR libraries. TCRdb called the PCR reads again in MiXCR, with one record for every CDR3 protein. The data hold 300,000 to 350,000 distinct CDR3 sequences, with about a fifth observed a single time. The V gene end was trimmed by 3 bases and the J gene end by 8 bases; junction bases not matched to a gene: 4. The CDR3 sequence is 15 residues long. Germline assignment: CDR1 SGHTA and CDR2 FQGNSA.

Sample: naive CD8+ T cells from blood, with Jurkat cell RNA spiked in. The subset was: FACS-sorted CD8+CD4-CCR7+CD45RA+ naive T cells. V usage is TRBV7-2 and J usage is TRBJ2-1; 13 nucleotides line up with TRBD2. The source is a human donor in good health. Some libraries in this study had Jurkat cell RNA spiked in. CDR3 sequence reads: CASSFGLAGADEQFF. The CDR3 nucleotides read TGTGCCAGCAGCTTCGGACTAGCGGGAGCCGATGAGCAGTTCTTC.